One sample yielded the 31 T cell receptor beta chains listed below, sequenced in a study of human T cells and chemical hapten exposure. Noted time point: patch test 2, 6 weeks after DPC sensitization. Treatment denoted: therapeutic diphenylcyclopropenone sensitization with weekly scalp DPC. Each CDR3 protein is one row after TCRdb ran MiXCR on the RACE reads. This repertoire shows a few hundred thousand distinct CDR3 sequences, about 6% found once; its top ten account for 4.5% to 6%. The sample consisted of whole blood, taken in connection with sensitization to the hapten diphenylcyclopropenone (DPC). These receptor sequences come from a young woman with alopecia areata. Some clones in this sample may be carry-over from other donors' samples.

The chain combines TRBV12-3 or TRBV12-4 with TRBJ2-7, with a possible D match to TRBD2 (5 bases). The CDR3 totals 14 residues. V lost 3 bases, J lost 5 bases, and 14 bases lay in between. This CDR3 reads CASSFSGTNNEQYF. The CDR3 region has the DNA TGTGCCAGCAGTTTCTCGGGAACCAACAACGAGCAGTACTTC.

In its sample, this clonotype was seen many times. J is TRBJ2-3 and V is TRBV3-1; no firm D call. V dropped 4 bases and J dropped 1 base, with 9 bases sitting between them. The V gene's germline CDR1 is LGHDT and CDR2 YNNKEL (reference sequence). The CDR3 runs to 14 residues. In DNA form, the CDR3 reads TGTGCCAGCAGCCGCGGAAGGCGCACAGATACGCAGTATTTT. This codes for CASSRGRRTDTQYF.

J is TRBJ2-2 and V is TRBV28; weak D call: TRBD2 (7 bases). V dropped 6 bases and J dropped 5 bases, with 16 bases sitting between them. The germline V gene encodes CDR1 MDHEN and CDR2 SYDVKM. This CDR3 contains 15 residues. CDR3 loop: CASSLGGARTGELFF. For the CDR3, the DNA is TGTGCCAGCAGCCTGGGGGGGGCGCGGACCGGGGAGCTGTTTTTT. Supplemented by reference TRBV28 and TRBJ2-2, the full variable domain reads DVKVTQSSRYLVKRTGEKVFLECVQDMDHENMFWYRQDPGLGLRLIYFSYDVKMKEKGDIPEGYSVSREKKERFSLILESASTNQTSMYLCASSLGGARTGELFFGEGSRLTVL.

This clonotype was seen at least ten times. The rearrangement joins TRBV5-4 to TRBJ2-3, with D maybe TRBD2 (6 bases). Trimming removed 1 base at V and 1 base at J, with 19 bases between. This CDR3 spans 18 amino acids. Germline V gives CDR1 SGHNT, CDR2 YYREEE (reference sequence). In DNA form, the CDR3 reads TGTGCCAGCAGCTTGACCGGACTACCCCTGGGGGGCACAGATACGCAGTATTTT. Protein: CASSLTGLPLGGTDTQYF.

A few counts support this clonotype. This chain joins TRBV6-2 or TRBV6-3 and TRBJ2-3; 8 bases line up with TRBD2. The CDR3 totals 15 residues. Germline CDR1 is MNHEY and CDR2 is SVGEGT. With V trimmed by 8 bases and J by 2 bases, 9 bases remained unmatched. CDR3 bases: TGTGCCAGCGGGGGACTAGGGATTTCCACAGATACGCAGTATTTT. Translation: CASGGLGISTDTQYF.

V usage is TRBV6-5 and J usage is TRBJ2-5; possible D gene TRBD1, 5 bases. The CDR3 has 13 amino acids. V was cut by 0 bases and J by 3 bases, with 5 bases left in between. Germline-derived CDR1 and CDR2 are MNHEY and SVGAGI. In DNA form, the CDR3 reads TGTGCCAGCAGTTACTCCAGGGAAGAGACCCAGTACTTC. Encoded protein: CASSYSREETQYF.

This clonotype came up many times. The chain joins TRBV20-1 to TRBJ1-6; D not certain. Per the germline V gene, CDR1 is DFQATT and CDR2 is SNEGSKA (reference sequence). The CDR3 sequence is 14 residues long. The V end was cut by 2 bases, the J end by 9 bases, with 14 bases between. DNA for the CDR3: TGCAGTGCTAGACCCACCTCCTCGGGTTCACCCCTCCACTTT. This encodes CSARPTSSGSPLHF.

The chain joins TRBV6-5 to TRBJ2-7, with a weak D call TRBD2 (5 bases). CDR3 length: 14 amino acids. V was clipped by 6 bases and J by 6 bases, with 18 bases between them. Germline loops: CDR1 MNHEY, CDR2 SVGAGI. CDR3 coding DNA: TGTGCCAGCAGGCTGAGGACGTTTGCGGGCGAGCAGTACTTC. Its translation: CASRLRTFAGEQYF.

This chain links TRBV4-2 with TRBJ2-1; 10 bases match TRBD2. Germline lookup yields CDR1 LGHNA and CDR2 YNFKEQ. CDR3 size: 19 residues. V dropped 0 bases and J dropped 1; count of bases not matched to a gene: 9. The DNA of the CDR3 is TGTGCCAGCAGCCAAGAGTTTTCGCGACTAGCGGGTTCCTACAATGAGCAGTTCTTC. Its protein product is CASSQEFSRLAGSYNEQFF.

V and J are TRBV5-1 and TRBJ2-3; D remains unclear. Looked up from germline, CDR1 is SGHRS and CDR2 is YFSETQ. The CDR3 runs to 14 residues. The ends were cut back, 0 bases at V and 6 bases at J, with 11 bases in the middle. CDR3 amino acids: CASSLGGFEDTQYF. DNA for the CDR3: TGCGCCAGCAGCTTGGGGGGATTTGAGGATACGCAGTATTTT. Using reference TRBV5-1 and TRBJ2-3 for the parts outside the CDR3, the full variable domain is KAGVTQTPRYLIKTRGQQVTLSCSPISGHRSVSWYQQTPGQGLQFLFEYFSETQRNKGNFPGRFSGRQFSNSRSEMNVSTLELGDSALYLCASSLGGFEDTQYFGPGTRLTVL.

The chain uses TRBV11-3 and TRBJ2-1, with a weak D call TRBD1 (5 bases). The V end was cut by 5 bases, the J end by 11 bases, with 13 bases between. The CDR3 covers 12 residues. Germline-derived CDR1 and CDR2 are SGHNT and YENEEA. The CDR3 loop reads CASSPQRGKQFF. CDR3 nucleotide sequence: TGTGCCAGCAGCCCCCAAAGGGGTAAGCAGTTCTTC.

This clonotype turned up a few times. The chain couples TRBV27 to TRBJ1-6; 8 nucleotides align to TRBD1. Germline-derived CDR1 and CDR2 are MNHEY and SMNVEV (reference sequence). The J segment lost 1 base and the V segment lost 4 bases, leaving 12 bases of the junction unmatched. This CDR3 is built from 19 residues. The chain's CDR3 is CASSSGQGRARSYNSPLHF. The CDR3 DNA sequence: TGTGCCAGCAGTTCTGGACAGGGCCGAGCGAGGTCCTATAATTCACCCCTCCACTTT.

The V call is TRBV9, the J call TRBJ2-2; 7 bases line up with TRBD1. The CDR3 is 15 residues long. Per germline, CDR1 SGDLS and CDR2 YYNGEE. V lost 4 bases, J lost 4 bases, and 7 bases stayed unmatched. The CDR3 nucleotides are TGTGCCAGCAGCAGGGGCAGGGGGATCACCGGGGAGCTGTTTTTT. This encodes CASSRGRGITGELFF.

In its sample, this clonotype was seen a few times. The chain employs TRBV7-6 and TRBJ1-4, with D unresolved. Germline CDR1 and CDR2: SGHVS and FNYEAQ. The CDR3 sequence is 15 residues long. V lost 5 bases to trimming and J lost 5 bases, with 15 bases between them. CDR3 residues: CASSPLGAANEKLFF. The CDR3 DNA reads TGTGCCAGCAGCCCATTAGGAGCCGCCAATGAAAAACTGTTTTTT.

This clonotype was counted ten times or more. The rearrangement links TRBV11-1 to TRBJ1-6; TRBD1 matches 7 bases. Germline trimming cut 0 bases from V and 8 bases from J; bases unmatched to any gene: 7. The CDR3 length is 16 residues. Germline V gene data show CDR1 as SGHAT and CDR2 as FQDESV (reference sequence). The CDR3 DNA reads TGTGCCAGCAGCTTAGCGCGCCCAGGGGGTCATTCACCCCTCCACTTT. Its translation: CASSLARPGGHSPLHF.

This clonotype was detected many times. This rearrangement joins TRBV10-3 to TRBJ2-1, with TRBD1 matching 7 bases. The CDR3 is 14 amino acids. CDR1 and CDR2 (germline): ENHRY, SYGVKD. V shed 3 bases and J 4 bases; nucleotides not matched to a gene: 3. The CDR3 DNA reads TGTGCCATCAGTGACGGACAGGTGTACAATGAGCAGTTCTTC. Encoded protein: CAISDGQVYNEQFF.

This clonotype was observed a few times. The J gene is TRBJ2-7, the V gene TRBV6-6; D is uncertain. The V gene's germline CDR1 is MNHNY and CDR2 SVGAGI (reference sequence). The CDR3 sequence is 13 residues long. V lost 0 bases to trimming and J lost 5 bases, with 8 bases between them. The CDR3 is CASSYSPRHEQYF. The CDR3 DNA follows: TGTGCCAGCAGTTACTCGCCGCGCCACGAGCAGTACTTC.

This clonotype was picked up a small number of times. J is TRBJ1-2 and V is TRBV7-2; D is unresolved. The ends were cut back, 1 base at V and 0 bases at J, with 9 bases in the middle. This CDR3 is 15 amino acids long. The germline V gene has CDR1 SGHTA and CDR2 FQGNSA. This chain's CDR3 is CASSLVGGANYGYTF. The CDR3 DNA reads TGTGCCAGCAGCTTAGTTGGCGGAGCTAACTATGGCTACACCTTC.

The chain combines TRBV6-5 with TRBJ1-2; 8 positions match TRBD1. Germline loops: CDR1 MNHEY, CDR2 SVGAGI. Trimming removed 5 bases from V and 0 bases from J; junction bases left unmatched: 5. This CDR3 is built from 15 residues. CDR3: CASSRQGAPNYGYTF. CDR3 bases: TGTGCCAGCAGTCGTCAGGGGGCTCCTAACTATGGCTACACCTTC.

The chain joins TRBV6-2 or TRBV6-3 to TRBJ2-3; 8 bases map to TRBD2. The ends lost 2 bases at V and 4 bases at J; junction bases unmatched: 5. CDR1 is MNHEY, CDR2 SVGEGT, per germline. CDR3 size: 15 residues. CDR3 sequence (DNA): TGTGCCAGCAGTTACCCTGCGGGGGGAGCAGATACGCAGTATTTT. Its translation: CASSYPAGGADTQYF.

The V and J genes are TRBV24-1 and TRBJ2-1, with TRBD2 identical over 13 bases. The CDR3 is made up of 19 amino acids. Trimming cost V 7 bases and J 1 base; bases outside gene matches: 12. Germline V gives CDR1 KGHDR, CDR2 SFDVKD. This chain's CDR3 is CATSPKPGTSGASYNEQFF. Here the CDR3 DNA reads TGTGCCACCAGCCCAAAACCCGGGACTAGCGGGGCATCCTACAATGAGCAGTTCTTC.

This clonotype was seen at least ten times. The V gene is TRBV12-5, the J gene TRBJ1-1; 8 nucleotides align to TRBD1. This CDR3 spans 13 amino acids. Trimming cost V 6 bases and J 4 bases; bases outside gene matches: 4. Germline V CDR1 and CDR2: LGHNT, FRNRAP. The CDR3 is CASGAGTGTEAFF. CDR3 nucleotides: TGTGCTAGTGGCGCAGGGACAGGCACTGAAGCTTTCTTT. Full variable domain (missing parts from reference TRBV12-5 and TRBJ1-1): DARVTQTPRHKVTEMGQEVTMRCQPILGHNTVFWYRQTMMQGLELLAYFRNRAPLDDSGMPKDRFSAEMPDATLATLKIQPSEPRDSAVYFCASGAGTGTEAFFGQGTRLTVV.

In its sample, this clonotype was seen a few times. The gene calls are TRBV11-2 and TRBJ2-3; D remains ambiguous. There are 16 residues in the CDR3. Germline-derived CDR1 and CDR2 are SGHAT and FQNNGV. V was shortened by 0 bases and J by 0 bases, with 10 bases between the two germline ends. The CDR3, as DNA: TGTGCCAGCAGCTTAGAATCGCGGCCGAGCACAGATACGCAGTATTTT. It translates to CASSLESRPSTDTQYF.

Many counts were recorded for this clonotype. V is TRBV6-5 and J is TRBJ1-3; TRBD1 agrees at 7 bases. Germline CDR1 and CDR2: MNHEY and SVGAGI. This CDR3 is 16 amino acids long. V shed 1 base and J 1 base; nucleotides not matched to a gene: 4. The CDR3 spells CASSYFAGGSGNTIYF. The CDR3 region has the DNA TGTGCCAGCAGTTACTTCGCAGGGGGTTCTGGAAACACCATATATTTT.

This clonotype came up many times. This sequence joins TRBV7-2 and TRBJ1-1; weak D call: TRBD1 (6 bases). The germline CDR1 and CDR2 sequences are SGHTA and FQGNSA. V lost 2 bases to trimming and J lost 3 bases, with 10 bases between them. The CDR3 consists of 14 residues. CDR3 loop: CASSLQGPDTEAFF. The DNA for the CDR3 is TGTGCCAGCAGCTTACAGGGGCCCGACACTGAAGCTTTCTTT.

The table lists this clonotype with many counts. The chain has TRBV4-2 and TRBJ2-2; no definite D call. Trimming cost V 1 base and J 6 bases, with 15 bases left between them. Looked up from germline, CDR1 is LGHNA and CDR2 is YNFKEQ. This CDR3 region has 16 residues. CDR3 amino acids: CASSQGPSSPAGELFF. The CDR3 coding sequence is TGTGCCAGCAGCCAAGGTCCTTCGTCCCCCGCCGGGGAGCTGTTTTTT.

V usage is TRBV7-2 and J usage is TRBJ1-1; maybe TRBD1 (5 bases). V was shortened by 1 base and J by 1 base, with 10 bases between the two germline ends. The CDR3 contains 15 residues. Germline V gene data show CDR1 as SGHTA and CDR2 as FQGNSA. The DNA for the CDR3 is TGTGCCAGCAGCTTAGAGGCAGGGAAGAACACTGAAGCTTTCTTT. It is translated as CASSLEAGKNTEAFF.

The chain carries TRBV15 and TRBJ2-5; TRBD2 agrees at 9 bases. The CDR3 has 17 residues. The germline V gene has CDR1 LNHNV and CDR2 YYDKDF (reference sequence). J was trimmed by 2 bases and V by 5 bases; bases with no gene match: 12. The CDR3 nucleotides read TGTGCCACCAGCCCCCGGAGGCTAGCGGGGCTGCAAGAGACCCAGTACTTC. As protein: CATSPRRLAGLQETQYF.

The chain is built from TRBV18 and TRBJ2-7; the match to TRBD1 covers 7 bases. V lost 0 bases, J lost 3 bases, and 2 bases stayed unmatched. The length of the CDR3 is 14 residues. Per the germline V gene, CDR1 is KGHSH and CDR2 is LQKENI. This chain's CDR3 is CASSPPGQFYEQYF. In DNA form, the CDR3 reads TGTGCCAGCTCACCACCGGGACAGTTCTACGAGCAGTACTTC.

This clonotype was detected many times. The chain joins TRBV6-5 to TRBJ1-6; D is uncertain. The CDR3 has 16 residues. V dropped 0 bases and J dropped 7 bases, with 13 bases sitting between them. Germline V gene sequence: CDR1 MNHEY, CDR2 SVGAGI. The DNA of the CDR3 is TGTGCCAGCAGTTACTCCCCTTACGGGTTGAATTCACCCCTCCACTTT. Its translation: CASSYSPYGLNSPLHF.

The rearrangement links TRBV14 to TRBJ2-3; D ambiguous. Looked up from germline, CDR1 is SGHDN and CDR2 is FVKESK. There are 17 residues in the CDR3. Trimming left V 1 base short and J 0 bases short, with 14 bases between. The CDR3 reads CASSQGQGPSSTDTQYF. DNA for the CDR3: TGTGCCAGCAGCCAAGGACAAGGACCAAGCAGCACAGATACGCAGTATTTT.